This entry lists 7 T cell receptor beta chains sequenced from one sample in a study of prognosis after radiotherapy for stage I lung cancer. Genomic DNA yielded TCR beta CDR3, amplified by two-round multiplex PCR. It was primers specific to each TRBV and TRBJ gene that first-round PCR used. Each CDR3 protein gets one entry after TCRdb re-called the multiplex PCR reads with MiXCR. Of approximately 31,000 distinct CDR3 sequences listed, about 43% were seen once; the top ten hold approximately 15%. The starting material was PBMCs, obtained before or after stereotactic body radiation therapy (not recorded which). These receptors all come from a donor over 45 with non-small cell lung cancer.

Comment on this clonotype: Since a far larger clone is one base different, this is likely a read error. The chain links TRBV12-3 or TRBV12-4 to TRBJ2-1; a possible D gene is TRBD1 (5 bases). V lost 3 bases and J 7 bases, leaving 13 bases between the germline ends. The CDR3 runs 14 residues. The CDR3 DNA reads TGTGCCAGCAGTTTGGCTATCGCAGGGAATGAGCAGTTCTTC. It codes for CASSLAIAGNEQFF.

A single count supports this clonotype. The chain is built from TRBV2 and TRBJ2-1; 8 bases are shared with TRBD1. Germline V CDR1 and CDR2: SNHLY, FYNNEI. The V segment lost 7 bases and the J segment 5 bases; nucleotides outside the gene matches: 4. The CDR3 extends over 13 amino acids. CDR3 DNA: TGTGCCAGCAAGGACAGGGAAAACAATGAGCAGTTCTTC. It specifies CASKDRENNEQFF.

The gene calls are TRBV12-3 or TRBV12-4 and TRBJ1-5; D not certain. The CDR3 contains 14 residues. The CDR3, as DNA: TGTGTCTGCAGTTTCTCGGGTGTCAATCAGCCCCAGCATTTT. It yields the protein CVCSFSGVNQPQHF.

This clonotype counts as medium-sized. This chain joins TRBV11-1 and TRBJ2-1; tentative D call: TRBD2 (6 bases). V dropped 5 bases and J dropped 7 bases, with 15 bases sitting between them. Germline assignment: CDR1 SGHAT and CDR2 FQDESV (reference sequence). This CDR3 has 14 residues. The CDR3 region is CASSPATSLNEQFF. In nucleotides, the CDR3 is TGTGCCAGCAGCCCGGCGACTAGTCTGAATGAGCAGTTCTTC.

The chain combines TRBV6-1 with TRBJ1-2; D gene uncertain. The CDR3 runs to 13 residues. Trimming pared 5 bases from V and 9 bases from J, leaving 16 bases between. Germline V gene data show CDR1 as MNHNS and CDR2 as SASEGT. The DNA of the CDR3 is TGTGCCAGCAGTCCGAGAGCCGAGACGTGCTACACCTTC. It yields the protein CASSPRAETCYTF.

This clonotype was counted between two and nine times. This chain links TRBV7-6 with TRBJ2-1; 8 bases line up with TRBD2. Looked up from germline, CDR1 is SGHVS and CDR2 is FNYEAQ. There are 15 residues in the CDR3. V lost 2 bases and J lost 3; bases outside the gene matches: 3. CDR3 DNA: TGTGCCAGCAGCTTATCCAGCGGGAGCTACAATGAGCAGTTCTTC. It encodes CASSLSSGSYNEQFF. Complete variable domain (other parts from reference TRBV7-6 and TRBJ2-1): GAGVSQSPRYKVTKRGQDVALRCDPISGHVSLYWYRQALGQGPEFLTYFNYEAQQDKSGLPNDRFSAERPEGSISTLTIQRTEQRDSAMYRCASSLSSGSYNEQFFGPGTRLTVL.

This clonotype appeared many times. The chain's CDR3 is CATSDSDRDHEQYF. The CDR3 DNA reads as TGTGCCACCAGTGACTCTGACAGGGATCACGAGCAGTACTTC. The gene calls are TRBV24-1 and TRBJ2-7, with TRBD1 matching 7 bases. The CDR3 runs 14 residues. After removal of 4 bases from V and 5 bases from J, the junction contained 7 bases not matched to a gene. CDR1 is KGHDR and CDR2 is SFDVKD in the germline V gene.